This TCR beta chain was retrieved from a study of cytotoxic CD8 clonotypes in ibrutinib-treated CLL. Study information: Recorded responses included about 25 partial and 2 complete; following median 68 months, roughly 15 stayed remitted and about twelve progressed.

Between the trimmed V and J ends, which lost 2 bases and 5 bases, there was a span of 7 bases. Per the germline V gene, CDR1 is SNHLY and CDR2 is FYNNEI. The CDR3 sequence is 12 residues long. Generated by immunoSEQ multiplex PCR, the TCRdb table keeps only in-frame clones and is missing some. The sample has about 160,000 clones, approximately 84% seen once. Sample: PBMCs, taken after 24 months of ibrutinib treatment. The clonotype comes from a human donor with chronic lymphocytic leukemia. This chain uses TRBV2 with TRBJ2-7, with D possibly matching TRBD2 (6 bases). Here the CDR3 DNA reads TGTGCCAGCAGTGAATGGACTAACGAGCAGTACTTC. Its translation is CASSEWTNEQYF. Using reference TRBV2 and TRBJ2-7 for the parts outside the CDR3, the full variable domain is EPEVTQTPSHQVTQMGQEVILRCVPISNHLYFYWYRQILGQKVEFLVSFYNNEISEKSEIFDDQFSVERPDGSNFTLKIRSTKLEDSAMYFCASSEWTNEQYFGPGTRLTVT.